This paragraph reports one T cell receptor (beta chain). What it recognizes is unknown. The read finishes 3 residues shy of the CDR3 end, and the germline J gene is used to complete it. There are 15 residues in the CDR3. V dropped 8 bases and J dropped 4; count of bases not matched to a gene: 11. Germline loops: CDR1 SGHTA, CDR2 FQGTGA. Sequenced by immunoSEQ multiplex PCR; TCRdb stores in-frame clones only, minus some. The repertoire shows 30,000 to 45,000 clones; the top ten hold 1.5% to 2%. These data originate in a study of T cells in women clearing cervical HPV infection. Study details: Control women cleared a single incident HPV16 infection within 12 months. Broader study findings: Each sample's T-cell count was unknown, possibly confounding richness. It is unknown whether associations predate infection; no effector/memory or HPV-specific sorting.

The chain joins TRBV7-3 to TRBJ2-3, with TRBD2 identical over 8 bases. The sample taken for sequencing was blood buffy coat. This clonotype was obtained from a woman between 18 and 75 years old with a cervical HPV16 infection that either progressed to CIN3+ or cleared (not recorded which). The CDR3 reads CASAPGGGPADTQYF. The part of the CDR3 DNA that was read is TGTGCCAGCGCCCCGGGCGGGGGGCCAGCAGATACG.